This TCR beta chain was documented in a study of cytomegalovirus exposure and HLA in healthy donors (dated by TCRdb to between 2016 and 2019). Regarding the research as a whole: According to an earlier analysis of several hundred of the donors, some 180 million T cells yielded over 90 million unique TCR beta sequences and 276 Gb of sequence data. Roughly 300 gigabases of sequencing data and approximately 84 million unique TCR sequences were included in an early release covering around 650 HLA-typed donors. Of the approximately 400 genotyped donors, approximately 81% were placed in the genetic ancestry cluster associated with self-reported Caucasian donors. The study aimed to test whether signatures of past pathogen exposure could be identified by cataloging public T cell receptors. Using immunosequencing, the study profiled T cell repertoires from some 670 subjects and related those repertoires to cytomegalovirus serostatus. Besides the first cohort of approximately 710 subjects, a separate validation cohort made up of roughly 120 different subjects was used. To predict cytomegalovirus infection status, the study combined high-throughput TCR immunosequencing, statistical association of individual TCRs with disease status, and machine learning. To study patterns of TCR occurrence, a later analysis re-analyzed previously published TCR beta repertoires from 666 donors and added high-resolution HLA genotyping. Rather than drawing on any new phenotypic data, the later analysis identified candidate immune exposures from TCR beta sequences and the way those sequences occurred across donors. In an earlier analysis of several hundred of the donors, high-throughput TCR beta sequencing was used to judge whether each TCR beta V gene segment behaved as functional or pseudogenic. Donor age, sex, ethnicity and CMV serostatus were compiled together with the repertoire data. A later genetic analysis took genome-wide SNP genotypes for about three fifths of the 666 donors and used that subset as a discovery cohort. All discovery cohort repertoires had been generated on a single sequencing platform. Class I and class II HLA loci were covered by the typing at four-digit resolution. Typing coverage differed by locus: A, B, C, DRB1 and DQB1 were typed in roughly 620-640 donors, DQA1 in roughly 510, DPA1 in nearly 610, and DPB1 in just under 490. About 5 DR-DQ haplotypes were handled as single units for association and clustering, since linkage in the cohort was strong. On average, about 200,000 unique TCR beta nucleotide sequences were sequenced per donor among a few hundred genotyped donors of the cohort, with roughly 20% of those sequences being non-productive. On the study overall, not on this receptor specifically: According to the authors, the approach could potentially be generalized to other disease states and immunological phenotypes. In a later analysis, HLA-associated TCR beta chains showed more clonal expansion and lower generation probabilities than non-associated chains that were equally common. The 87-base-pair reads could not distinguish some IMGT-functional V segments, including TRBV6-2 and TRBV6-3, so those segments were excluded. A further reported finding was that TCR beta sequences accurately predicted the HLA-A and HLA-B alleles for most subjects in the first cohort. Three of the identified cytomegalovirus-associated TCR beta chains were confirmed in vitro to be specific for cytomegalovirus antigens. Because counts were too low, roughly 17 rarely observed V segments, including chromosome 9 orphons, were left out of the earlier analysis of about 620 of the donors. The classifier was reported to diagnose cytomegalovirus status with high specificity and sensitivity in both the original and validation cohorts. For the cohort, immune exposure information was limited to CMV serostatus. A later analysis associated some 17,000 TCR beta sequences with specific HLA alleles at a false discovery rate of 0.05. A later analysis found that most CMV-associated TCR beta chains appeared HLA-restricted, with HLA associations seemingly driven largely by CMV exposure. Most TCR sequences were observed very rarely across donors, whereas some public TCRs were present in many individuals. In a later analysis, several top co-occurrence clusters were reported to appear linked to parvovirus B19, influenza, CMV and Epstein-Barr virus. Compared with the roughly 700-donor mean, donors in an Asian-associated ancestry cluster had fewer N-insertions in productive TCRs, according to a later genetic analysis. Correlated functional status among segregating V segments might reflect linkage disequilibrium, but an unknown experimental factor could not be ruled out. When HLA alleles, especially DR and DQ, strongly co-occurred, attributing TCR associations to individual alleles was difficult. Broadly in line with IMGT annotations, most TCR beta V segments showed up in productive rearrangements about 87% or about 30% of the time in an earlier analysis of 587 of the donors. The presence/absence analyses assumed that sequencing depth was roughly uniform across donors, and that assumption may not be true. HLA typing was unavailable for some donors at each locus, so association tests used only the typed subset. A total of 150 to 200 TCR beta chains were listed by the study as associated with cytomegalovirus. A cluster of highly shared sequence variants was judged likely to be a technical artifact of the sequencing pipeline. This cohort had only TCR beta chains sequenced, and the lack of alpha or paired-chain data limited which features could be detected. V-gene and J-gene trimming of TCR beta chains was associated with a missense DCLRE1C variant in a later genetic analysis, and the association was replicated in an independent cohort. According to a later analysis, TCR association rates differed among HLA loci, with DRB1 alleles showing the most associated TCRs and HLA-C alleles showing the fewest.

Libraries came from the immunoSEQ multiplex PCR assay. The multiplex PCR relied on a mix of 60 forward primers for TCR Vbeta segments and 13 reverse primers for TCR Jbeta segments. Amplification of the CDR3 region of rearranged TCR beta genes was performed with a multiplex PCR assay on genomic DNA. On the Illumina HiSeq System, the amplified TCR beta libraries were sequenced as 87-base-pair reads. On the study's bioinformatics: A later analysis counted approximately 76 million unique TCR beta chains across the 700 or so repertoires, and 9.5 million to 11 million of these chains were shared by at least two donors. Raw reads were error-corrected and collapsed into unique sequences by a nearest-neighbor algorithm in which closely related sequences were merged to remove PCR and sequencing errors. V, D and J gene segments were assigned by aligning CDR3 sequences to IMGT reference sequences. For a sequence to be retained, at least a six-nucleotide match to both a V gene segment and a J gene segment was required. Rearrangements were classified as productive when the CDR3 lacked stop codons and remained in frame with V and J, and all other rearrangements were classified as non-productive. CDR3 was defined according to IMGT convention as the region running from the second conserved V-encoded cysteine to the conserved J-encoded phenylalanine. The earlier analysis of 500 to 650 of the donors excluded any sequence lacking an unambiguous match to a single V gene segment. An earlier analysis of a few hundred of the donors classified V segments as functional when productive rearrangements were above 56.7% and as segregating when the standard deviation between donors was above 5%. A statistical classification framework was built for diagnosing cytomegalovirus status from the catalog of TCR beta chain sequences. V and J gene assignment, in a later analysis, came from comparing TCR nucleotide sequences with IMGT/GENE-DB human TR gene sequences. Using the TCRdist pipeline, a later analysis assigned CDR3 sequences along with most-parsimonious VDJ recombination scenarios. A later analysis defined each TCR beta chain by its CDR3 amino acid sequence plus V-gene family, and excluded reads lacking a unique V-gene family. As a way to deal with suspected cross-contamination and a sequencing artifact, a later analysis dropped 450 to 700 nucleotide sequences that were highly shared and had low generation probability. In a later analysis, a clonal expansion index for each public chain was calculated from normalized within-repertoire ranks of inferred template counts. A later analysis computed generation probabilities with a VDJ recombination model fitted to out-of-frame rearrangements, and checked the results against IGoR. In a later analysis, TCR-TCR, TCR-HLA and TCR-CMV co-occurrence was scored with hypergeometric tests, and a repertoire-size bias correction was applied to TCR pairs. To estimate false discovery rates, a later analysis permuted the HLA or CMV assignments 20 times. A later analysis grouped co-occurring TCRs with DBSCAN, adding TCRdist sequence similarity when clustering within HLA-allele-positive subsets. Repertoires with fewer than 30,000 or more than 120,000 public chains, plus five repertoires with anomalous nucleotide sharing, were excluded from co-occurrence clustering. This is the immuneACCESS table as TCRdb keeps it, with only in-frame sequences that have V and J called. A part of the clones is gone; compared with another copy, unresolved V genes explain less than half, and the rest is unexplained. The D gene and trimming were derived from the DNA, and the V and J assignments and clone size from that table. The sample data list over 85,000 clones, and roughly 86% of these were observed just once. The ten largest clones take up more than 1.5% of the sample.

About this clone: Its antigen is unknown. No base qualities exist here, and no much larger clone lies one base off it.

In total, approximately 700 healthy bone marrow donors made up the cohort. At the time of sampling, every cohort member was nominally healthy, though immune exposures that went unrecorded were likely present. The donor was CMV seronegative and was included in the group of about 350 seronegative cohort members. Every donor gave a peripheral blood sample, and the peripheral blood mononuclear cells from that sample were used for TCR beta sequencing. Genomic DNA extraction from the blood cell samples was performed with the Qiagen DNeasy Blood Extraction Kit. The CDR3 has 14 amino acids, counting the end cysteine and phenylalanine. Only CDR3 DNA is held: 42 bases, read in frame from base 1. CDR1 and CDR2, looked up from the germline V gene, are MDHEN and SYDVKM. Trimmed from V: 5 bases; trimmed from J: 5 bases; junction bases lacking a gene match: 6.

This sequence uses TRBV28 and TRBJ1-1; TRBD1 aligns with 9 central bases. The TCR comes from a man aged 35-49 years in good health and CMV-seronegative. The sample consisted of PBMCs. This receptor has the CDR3 CASSTPGQGTEAFF. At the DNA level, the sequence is TGTGCCAGCAGTACCCCGGGACAGGGTACTGAAGCTTTCTTT. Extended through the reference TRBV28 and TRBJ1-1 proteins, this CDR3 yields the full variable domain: DVKVTQSSRYLVKRTGEKVFLECVQDMDHENMFWYRQDPGLGLRLIYFSYDVKMKEKGDIPEGYSVSREKKERFSLILESASTNQTSMYLCASSTPGQGTEAFFGQGTRLTVV.